This T cell receptor (beta chain) was identified in a study of T cells in localized non-small cell lung cancer. Whole-study results and caveats: Higher blood T cell density went with longer overall survival. Tumor trailed uninvolved adjacent lung in T cell clonality, which peaked there. Heterogeneity cannot be ruled out, as sequencing used one tumor region only.

The V end lost 1 base, the J end lost 7 bases, and 14 bases lay between the germline ends. This CDR3 comprises 15 residues. From germline, CDR1 is GTSNPN and CDR2 SVGIG (reference sequence). Clones were sequenced by immunoSEQ multiplex PCR, and TCRdb holds only the in-frame ones, with some missing. The table has tens of thousands of clones, 82% seen once. About this clone itself: The target antigen is unknown.

Sequenced material: peripheral blood, taken before any cancer treatment. The TCR originated in a male donor aged 60 or over with stage III squamous cell lung carcinoma. This chain joins TRBV30 and TRBJ1-6, with TRBD1 as a possible D gene (5 bases). The CDR3 nucleotides read TGTGCCTGGAGTGGGGGGATTCGGTTGAATTCACCCCTCCACTTT. It translates to CAWSGGIRLNSPLHF.